A single sample is the source of the 27 T cell receptor beta chains below, sequenced in a study of chemoradiotherapy in HPV16-positive cancers. The method was immunoSEQ multiplex PCR; TCRdb's version includes in-frame clones alone and lacks a portion of them. The sample consists of over a thousand clones, around 40% of them appearing once. This specimen was acquired from a patient who underwent chemoradiotherapy. All receptors derive from a human donor with HPV-associated anogenital cancer.

The chain employs TRBV4-1 and TRBJ1-1; D is possibly TRBD1 (5 bases). The germline gives CDR1 MGHRA, CDR2 YSYEKL. CDR3 length: 16 amino acids. Trimming removed 4 bases from V and 4 bases from J, with 19 bases in between. The CDR3 region has the DNA TGCGCCAGCAGCCGAGTGGCGGGGGGAGGGCTCACTGAAGCTTTCTTT. This codes for CASSRVAGGGLTEAFF.

With respect to this clone: This sample also contains other DNA sequences that code for the same CDR3. CDR3 sequence: CASSYSGNSNQPQHF. In DNA form, the CDR3 reads TGTGCCAGCAGTTACTCAGGGAATAGCAATCAGCCCCAGCATTTT. The chain recombines TRBV6-5 with TRBJ1-5; D not certain. V dropped 0 bases and J dropped 0 bases, with 6 bases sitting between them. Germline CDR1 is MNHEY and CDR2 is SVGAGI. The CDR3 has 15 amino acids.

A few counts support this clone. J is TRBJ2-7 and V is TRBV6-5; no definite D call. V dropped 6 bases and J dropped 0 bases, with 12 bases sitting between them. In germline, CDR1 is MNHEY, CDR2 SVGAGI. The CDR3 covers 14 residues. CDR3 residues: CASSRSLGSYEQYF. CDR3 nucleotide sequence: TGTGCCAGCAGCCGATCACTCGGCTCCTACGAGCAGTACTTC.

V usage is TRBV27 and J usage is TRBJ1-4; TRBD1 is a possible D gene (6 bases). Germline CDR1 reads MNHEY; CDR2 reads SMNVEV (reference sequence). The CDR3 totals 15 residues. Trimming took off 5 bases at V and 8 bases at J, with 18 bases between the two ends. The CDR3 region has the DNA TGTGCCAGCAGTCCTACAGGGACTTTCTCCGAAAAACTGTTTTTT. This encodes CASSPTGTFSEKLFF.

The chain carries TRBV5-1 and TRBJ2-7, with a tentative D call TRBD1 (6 bases). This CDR3 is built from 14 residues. CDR1 is SGHRS and CDR2 is YFSETQ in the germline V gene. Trimming removed 4 bases from V and 4 bases from J, with 15 bases in between. For the CDR3, the DNA is TGCGCCAGCAGCCGGACAGACTCCCTTTACGAGCAGTACTTC. It specifies CASSRTDSLYEQYF.

The chain joins TRBV7-6 to TRBJ1-6; weak D call: TRBD1 (6 bases). This CDR3 has 13 residues. Deletions cut 5 bases from V and 10 bases from J, with 12 bases between. CDR1 and CDR2 from the germline V gene are SGHVS and FNYEAQ. This CDR3 is CASSTNRVSPLHF. For the CDR3, the DNA is TGTGCCAGCAGCACGAACAGGGTCTCACCCCTCCACTTT.

The V gene is TRBV6-4, the J gene TRBJ2-6; 9 nucleotides line up with TRBD2. V gave up 3 bases and J gave up 0 bases; unmatched junction bases: 0. Per germline, CDR1 MRHNA and CDR2 SNTAGT. The CDR3 has 16 residues. This chain's CDR3 is CASSETSGSGANVLTF. In DNA, the CDR3 is TGTGCCAGCAGTGAGACTAGCGGCTCTGGGGCCAACGTCCTGACTTTC.

The CDR3 spells CASTRLAGGSYNEQFF. The CDR3 DNA reads TGCGCCAGCACCAGACTAGCGGGGGGTTCTTACAATGAGCAGTTCTTC. The gene calls are TRBV4-3 and TRBJ2-1, with 13 nucleotides matching TRBD2. Germline V gene lookup returns CDR1 LGHNA and CDR2 YSLEER. Trimming took 7 bases from V and 4 from J; bases not matched to a gene: 7. This CDR3 has 16 amino acids.

V is TRBV28 and J is TRBJ2-7, with a weak D call TRBD1 (6 bases). This CDR3 is 15 amino acids long. V was cut by 7 bases and J by 3 bases, with 19 bases left in between. Germline CDR1 reads MDHEN; CDR2 reads SYDVKM. CDR3 protein: CASTQRADSIYEQYF. The DNA of the CDR3 is TGTGCCAGCACTCAGAGGGCGGACAGCATCTACGAGCAGTACTTC.

This chain joins TRBV9 and TRBJ2-5; 9 bases map to TRBD2. The ends lost 1 base at V and 1 base at J; junction bases unmatched: 5. Germline V CDR1 and CDR2: SGDLS, YYNGEE. This CDR3 has 16 residues. The CDR3, as DNA: TGTGCCAGCAGCGTATATAGCGGGAGTCCCCAAGAGACCCAGTACTTC. It is translated as CASSVYSGSPQETQYF.

The rearrangement joins TRBV7-8 to TRBJ1-5, with 7 bases lining up with TRBD1. There are 16 residues in the CDR3. Germline-derived CDR1 and CDR2 are SGHVS and FQNEAQ. V lost 0 bases to trimming and J lost 6 bases; unmatched junction nucleotides: 8. In DNA form, the CDR3 reads TGTGCCAGCAGCTTAGCCGAGGCAGGGGGAACTCAGCCCCAGCATTTT. It codes for CASSLAEAGGTQPQHF.

This clone has just a few counts. The chain links TRBV9 to TRBJ2-5; TRBD1 might be the D (5 bases). The germline CDR1 and CDR2 sequences are SGDLS and YYNGEE. V lost 0 bases and J 1 base, leaving 10 bases between the germline ends. The CDR3 covers 15 residues. The CDR3 region has the DNA TGTGCCAGCAGCGTAGAGGGCAGGGTCCAAGAGACCCAGTACTTC. Protein: CASSVEGRVQETQYF. Together with reference TRBV9 and TRBJ2-5, the CDR3 gives the full variable domain: DSGVTQTPKHLITATGQRVTLRCSPRSGDLSVYWYQQSLDQGLQFLIQYYNGEERAKGNILERFSAQQFPDLHSELNLSSLELGDSALYFCASSVEGRVQETQYFGPGTRLLVL.

Judged by abundance, this clone is large. CDR3 sequence (DNA): TGTGCCAGCAGCCCACCCGGGACCCAAGAGACCCAGTACTTC. Its protein is CASSPPGTQETQYF. The genes are TRBV11-2 and TRBJ2-5, with D tentatively TRBD1 or TRBD2 (5 bases each). CDR3 size: 14 residues. Germline V gives CDR1 SGHAT, CDR2 FQNNGV. Trimming took off 5 bases at V and 1 base at J, with 11 bases between the two ends.

This clone was recorded a few times. This sequence joins TRBV5-1 and TRBJ2-6; 8 nucleotides line up with TRBD1. Germline lookup yields CDR1 SGHRS and CDR2 YFSETQ. V was clipped by 0 bases and J by 3 bases; unmatched bases: 11. This CDR3 has 19 residues. The CDR3 nucleotides are TGCGCCAGCAGCTTGGGAGGGACAGGAGGTGTGGATGGGGCCAACGTCCTGACTTTC. This codes for CASSLGGTGGVDGANVLTF.

This clone showed up just a few times. The chain has TRBV2 and TRBJ2-4; possible D gene TRBD2, 6 bases. CDR3 length equals 16 residues. Germline values: CDR1 SNHLY, CDR2 FYNNEI. V lost 4 bases and J lost 5, with 18 bases in between. The CDR3 DNA reads TGTGCCAGCAGTGTTGGGGGGTTCTTTAGCCAAAACATTCAGTACTTC. Protein product: CASSVGGFFSQNIQYF.

The chain couples TRBV2 to TRBJ2-5, with TRBD2 identical over 14 bases. Germline assignment: CDR1 SNHLY and CDR2 FYNNEI. The J segment lost 1 base and the V segment lost 8 bases, leaving 18 bases of the junction unmatched. The CDR3 sequence is 20 residues long. The CDR3, as DNA: TGTGCCAGCTCAACGTATCCGTTCTCCGGGACTAGCGGGAGCCAAGAGACCCAGTACTTC. Amino acids: CASSTYPFSGTSGSQETQYF. Filled out from reference TRBV2 and TRBJ2-5, the complete variable domain reads EPEVTQTPSHQVTQMGQEVILRCVPISNHLYFYWYRQILGQKVEFLVSFYNNEISEKSEIFDDQFSVERPDGSNFTLKIRSTKLEDSAMYFCASSTYPFSGTSGSQETQYFGPGTRLLVL.

This sequence joins TRBV9 and TRBJ2-3, with D maybe TRBD2 (6 bases). The CDR3 extends over 16 amino acids. Trimming stripped 3 bases from V and 2 bases from J, with 16 bases between. CDR1 and CDR2 (germline): SGDLS, YYNGEE. In DNA, the CDR3 is TGTGCCAGCAGCGCCCGGGAGACCGGGGACACAGATACGCAGTATTTT. Translation: CASSARETGDTDTQYF.

The J gene is TRBJ1-4, the V gene TRBV2; TRBD1 is a possible D gene (5 bases). Germline V gives CDR1 SNHLY, CDR2 FYNNEI. The V end lost 6 bases, the J end lost 6 bases, and 23 bases lay between the germline ends. The CDR3 is 17 amino acids. Here the CDR3 reads CASRGREGMLFYEKLFF. The DNA for the CDR3 is TGTGCCAGCAGAGGTCGGGAGGGGATGTTGTTTTATGAAAAACTGTTTTTT. The variable domain in full, with the rest retrieved from reference TRBV2 and TRBJ1-4, is EPEVTQTPSHQVTQMGQEVILRCVPISNHLYFYWYRQILGQKVEFLVSFYNNEISEKSEIFDDQFSVERPDGSNFTLKIRSTKLEDSAMYFCASRGREGMLFYEKLFFGSGTQLSVL.

On this clone itself: One end of the junction fails to match germline, which may point to a read error. The gene calls are TRBV30 and TRBJ1-2; possibly TRBD1 for D (6 bases). This CDR3 contains 11 residues. Looked up from germline, CDR1 is GTSNPN and CDR2 is SVGIG (reference sequence). For the CDR3, the DNA is TGTGCCTGGAGTGTTGGGGGCGGCTACATCTTC. It encodes CAWSVGGGYIF.

The chain carries TRBV30 and TRBJ1-2; D gene uncertain. The germline V gene encodes CDR1 GTSNPN and CDR2 SVGIG (reference sequence). The CDR3 length is 12 residues. The germline V and J ends were trimmed by 5 bases and 6 bases, with 13 bases remaining between them. Here the CDR3 DNA reads TGTGCCTGGTCGCGGGAGGAGGATGGCTACACCTTC. Its protein is CAWSREEDGYTF.

The rearrangement joins TRBV29-1 to TRBJ2-5, with D possibly being TRBD1 or TRBD2 (5 bases each). CDR1 and CDR2 (germline): SQVTM, ANQGSEA. The CDR3 runs to 13 residues. Between the trimmed V and J ends, which lost 5 bases and 5 bases, there was a span of 15 bases. The CDR3 protein is CSVSAGSWETQYF. The CDR3 DNA reads TGCAGCGTTTCAGCAGGGAGTTGGGAGACCCAGTACTTC.

A few counts support this clone. The genes are TRBV27 and TRBJ1-2; no reliable D call. The germline CDR1 and CDR2 sequences are MNHEY and SMNVEV (reference sequence). V was trimmed by 5 bases and J by 3 bases, leaving 13 bases between them. The length of the CDR3 is 14 residues. The CDR3 loop reads CASSIRGADYGYTF. The CDR3 nucleotides read TGTGCCAGCAGTATACGGGGAGCGGACTATGGCTACACCTTC.

The chain joins TRBV2 to TRBJ2-3; 11 bases agree with TRBD2. Germline CDR1 and CDR2: SNHLY and FYNNEI. Unmatched junction bases numbered 9, after V lost 2 bases and J lost 5 bases. This CDR3 has 17 residues. The chain's CDR3 is CASSERAASGGLDTQYF. The CDR3 region has the DNA TGTGCCAGCAGTGAACGCGCGGCTAGCGGGGGGTTAGATACGCAGTATTTT.

A few counts support this clone. This chain links TRBV18 with TRBJ1-2; a possible D gene is TRBD1 (5 bases). The CDR3 runs 13 residues. The germline CDR1 and CDR2 sequences are KGHSH and LQKENI. V shed 6 bases and J shed 8 bases, with 16 bases lying between them. CDR3 nucleotide sequence: TGTGCCAGCTCTCCGACAGCCGCCCTGGGCTACACCTTC. This sequence encodes CASSPTAALGYTF.

The chain joins TRBV19 to TRBJ1-5; D is uncertain. Trimming shortened V by 3 bases and J by 4 bases, and 7 bases separated the two germline ends. The CDR3 covers 13 residues. Germline V gene lookup returns CDR1 LNHDA and CDR2 SQIVND (reference sequence). CDR3: CASSIAGNQPQHF. The CDR3 DNA reads TGTGCCAGTAGTATTGCGGGGAATCAGCCCCAGCATTTT.

This clone showed up just a few times. The chain uses TRBV5-4 and TRBJ2-7; D gene uncertain. Looked up from germline, CDR1 is SGHNT and CDR2 is YYREEE (reference sequence). There are 13 residues in the CDR3. The V end lost 3 bases, the J end lost 2 bases, and 9 bases lay between the germline ends. The CDR3 DNA reads TGTGCCAGCAGCTCCCGGGCCCCCTACGAGCAGTACTTC. Its translation: CASSSRAPYEQYF.

The chain recombines TRBV2 with TRBJ1-4, with D possibly matching TRBD1 (6 bases). The CDR3 extends over 14 amino acids. Deletions cut 8 bases from V and 7 bases from J, with 17 bases between. The germline gives CDR1 SNHLY, CDR2 FYNNEI. The CDR3 DNA reads TGTGCCAGCGGAGAATTACAGGGTGGTGAAAAACTGTTTTTT. Protein product: CASGELQGGEKLFF.